This T cell receptor beta chain was captured by sequencing in a study of shared clonotypes between healthy human individuals (dated by TCRdb to the early 2020s). Notes on the research overall: The cohort comprised two women and three men aged 18 to 49 years. For each donor, CD4 naive and CD4 memory were each run on three plates, CD8 naive on two plates, and CD8 memory on one plate. Blood TCR repertoires of several healthy adults were deeply sequenced to estimate repertoire size and the extent of clonotype sharing between individuals. Different laboratories and diverse techniques were used to prepare libraries and sequence TCR repertoires, to increase sequencing depth and limit assay-specific biases. Each donor's leukapheresis produced roughly between roughly 0.94 and 9.5 billion PBMCs. Broader findings and caveats from the paper: Pairwise subsampling led to the expectation that sequencing depth would affect the degree of clonotype sharing among donors. Only blood was sampled, and tissue TCR repertoires likely differ from those in blood. Estimated clonotype richness was generally larger for naive than for memory subsets. Because the study included only a small number of donors, the genetic and exposure-history diversity represented was limited. Clonotypes shared by all four sorted-subset donors showed higher generation probabilities than non-shared clonotypes. Incomplete sequencing was indicated by rarefaction of sorted-subset datasets, despite the large sequencing depth. When a handful of donors were compared, the shared fraction of clonotypes was approximately 5% for naive CD4, more than 3% for naive CD8, roughly 2.3% for memory CD4, and 0.35% to 0.5% for memory CD8.

For the CD8 naive samples, CD45RO-negative cells were positively selected for CCR7, yielding a CD45RA+CCR7+ population from which TemRA cells were excluded. The donors were healthy, HIV-negative adults who had no recently reported acute infections or vaccinations. Only Caucasian adults living in Nashville, Tennessee, USA were represented among the donors. After blood collection by leukapheresis, PBMCs were isolated using Ficoll-Histopaque density gradient centrifugation and then cryopreserved in the vapor phase of liquid nitrogen. Purity and quantity of every magnetically sorted T cell population were checked by analytical flow cytometry. Genomic DNA was isolated from every sorted fraction and measured by UV absorbance on a Nanodrop 2000c. Using the deep immunoSEQ assay, TCR CDR3 regions were amplified from genomic DNA by multiplex PCR. Extracted genomic DNA from each cell subset was distributed evenly across all wells of several immunoSEQ 96-well plates, and each plate was treated as a replicate. For sorted subsets, each replicate PCR was loaded with 150 to 250 ng genomic DNA, equivalent to 30,000 or so T cell genomes. Purified libraries were quantified with a Qubit 3.0 fluorometer, sized on a Bioanalyzer 2100, and re-quantified with the KAPA Library Quantification kit. A separate single-read 150-cycle Illumina NextSeq 550 flow cell was used to sequence each immunoSEQ 96-well plate. The source study handled its data this way. Because the immunoSEQ output held only junctional sequences and lacked quality scores, the filtering could not match the filtering applied to full-length reads. To assign V/J genes and CDR3, sequences were annotated using PyIR, a Python wrapper for IgBLAST v1.9, with IMGT germline references. Reads with weak V/J assignments (E-value above 1e-6), missing CDR3, stop codons, out-of-frame junctions, or ambiguous translated residues were removed. V3J clonotypes were defined as sequences sharing the same inferred V gene, J gene, and CDR3 amino acid sequence. Percentage overlap between repertoires was computed as shared unique clonotypes divided by the size of the smaller repertoire. Repertoire richness was assessed with RTK rarefaction, the Chao1 estimator, and Recon v2.1 estimates of unobserved clonotypes. Generation probabilities for all TCRbeta clonotypes obtained by the gDNA method from a handful of donors were computed using OLGA. Drawn from immuneACCESS, this table holds only the in-frame rearrangements with V and J called that TCRdb kept. Clones are partly lost; checked studies trace under half to an unresolved V gene and leave the rest unexplained. V, J and clone size are those of that table, while D and trimming were read from the DNA. In all, the sample holds roughly 1,800,000 clones, and about 95% of those were seen once. Of the sample, approximately 1.2% falls within the top ten clones.

The CDR3 runs 13 amino acids, cysteine and phenylalanine included. CDR3 DNA only is kept here, 39 bases in frame from base 1. CDR1 MDHEN and CDR2 SYDVKM are derived from the germline V gene. Trimming takes 3 bases from V and 5 bases from J, and the germline ends sit 11 bases apart. Details on this clone: Its antigen target is currently unknown. Base qualities were left out, and no much larger clone turns up one base away.

The sequencing sample was made of naive CD8+ T cells sorted from blood. The cell subset or site label, as the study defines it: CD45RA+CCR7+. Rearrangement joined TRBV28 to TRBJ2-7, with the D gene not clear enough to name. The receptor was isolated from a man aged 18 to 35 in good health. In nucleotide form, the sequence is TGTGCCAGCAGTTTCATTCCCCCCGACGAGCAGTACTTC. The encoded protein is CASSFIPPDEQYF. Where the CDR3 stops, the reference TRBV28 and TRBJ2-7 genes take over; the full variable domain is DVKVTQSSRYLVKRTGEKVFLECVQDMDHENMFWYRQDPGLGLRLIYFSYDVKMKEKGDIPEGYSVSREKKERFSLILESASTNQTSMYLCASSFIPPDEQYFGPGTRLTVT.